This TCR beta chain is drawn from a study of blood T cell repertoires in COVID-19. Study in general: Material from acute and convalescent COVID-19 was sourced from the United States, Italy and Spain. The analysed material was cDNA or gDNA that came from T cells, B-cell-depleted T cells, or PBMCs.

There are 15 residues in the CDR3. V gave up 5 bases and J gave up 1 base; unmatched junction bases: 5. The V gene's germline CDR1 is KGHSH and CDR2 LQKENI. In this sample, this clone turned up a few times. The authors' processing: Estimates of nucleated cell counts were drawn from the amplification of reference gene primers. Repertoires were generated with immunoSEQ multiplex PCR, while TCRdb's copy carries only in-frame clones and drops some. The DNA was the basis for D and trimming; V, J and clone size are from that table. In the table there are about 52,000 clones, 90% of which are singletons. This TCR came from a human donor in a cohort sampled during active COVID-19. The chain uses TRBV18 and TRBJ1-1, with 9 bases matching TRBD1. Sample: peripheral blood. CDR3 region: CASSEMGQGNTEAFF. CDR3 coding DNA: TGTGCCAGCTCAGAGATGGGACAGGGGAACACTGAAGCTTTCTTT.